A selection of T cell receptor beta chains follows, all from one sample in a study of T cell responses to AZD1222 COVID-19 vaccine. Some clones are missing from TCRdb's copy, which holds only in-frame ones; the method was immunoSEQ multiplex PCR. The sample lists about 150,000 clones, around 90% occurring once. Here the sequenced sample was peripheral blood, taken on day 0 of AZD1222 vaccination. The receptors here all came from an adult in good health. Both conserved end residues are part of each CDR3. Fields, in order: V gene, J gene, D gene, clone size, CDR3 DNA, CDR3 protein. D genes are given only for firm matches. Rows give clone size only sometimes, using once, few, many, or a class for an expanded clone.

TRBV29-1	TRBJ2-1	.	.	TGCAGCGTTGATGGGTCAGGGCAGTTCTTC	CSVDGSGQFF
TRBV9	TRBJ1-3	.	.	TGTGCCAGCAGCGTCCCCAGCTCTGGAAACACCATATATTTT	CASSVPSSGNTIYF
TRBV7-9	TRBJ1-5	TRBD1	.	TGTGCCAGCAGCTTAGGGGACAGGGGGCGAAGTCAGCCCCAGCATTTT	CASSLGDRGRSQPQHF
TRBV9	TRBJ2-1	TRBD2	.	TGTGCCAGCAGCGTAGGCAGCGGGACCTCCTACAATGAGCAGTTCTTC	CASSVGSGTSYNEQFF
TRBV3-1/TRBV3-2	TRBJ2-7	TRBD1	.	TGTGCCAGCAGCCAAGAAGCCGGGACAGCCTACGAGCAGTACTTC	CASSQEAGTAYEQYF
TRBV5-1	TRBJ2-1	.	.	TGCGCCAGCAGCTTGGTAACAGGGCAGGACCACAATGAGCAGTTCTTC	CASSLVTGQDHNEQFF
TRBV5-8	TRBJ1-1	.	.	TGTGCCAGCAGCTTGAAGTCACTTAACACTGAAGCTTTCTTT	CASSLKSLNTEAFF
TRBV6-2/TRBV6-3	TRBJ2-3	.	.	TGTGCCAGCAGTTACTCTTGGGGCCGGGAAGATACGCAGTATTTT	CASSYSWGREDTQYF
TRBV7-3	TRBJ1-3	.	.	TGTGCCAGCAGCTTATATCCGGGAGGGGGAAACACCATATATTTT	CASSLYPGGGNTIYF
TRBV15	TRBJ2-1	.	.	TGTGCCACCAGCAGAGATGGTGGGGCCAACTACAATGAGCAGTTCTTC	CATSRDGGANYNEQFF
TRBV6-5	TRBJ1-1	.	.	TGTGCCAGCAGTAGCTCCGCACGGGTTGATGCTTTCTTT	CASSSSARVDAFF
TRBV2	TRBJ1-1	.	once	TGTGCCTCACGGTCTCTCGACACTGAAGCTTTCTTT	CASRSLDTEAFF
TRBV5-1	TRBJ2-7	.	.	TGCGCCAGCAGCTTGGTGGGGGCAGGGAAATCCTACGAGCAGTACTTC	CASSLVGAGKSYEQYF
TRBV6-5	TRBJ1-2	.	.	TGTGCCAGCAGTTACTCGGCCTCATCCTATGGCTACACCTTC	CASSYSASSYGYTF
TRBV10-2	TRBJ1-1	.	.	TGCGCCAGCAGTCTAAATCTTCAGGGGACTGAAGCTTTCTTT	CASSLNLQGTEAFF
TRBV5-4	TRBJ2-6	.	once	TGTGCCAGCAGCCGCGAGTCTGGGGCCAACGTCCTGACTTTC	CASSRESGANVLTF
TRBV7-2	TRBJ2-1	.	.	TGTGCCAGCAGGCCCTATCAGGGGCGAAGTGAGCAGTTCTTC	CASRPYQGRSEQFF
TRBV24-1	TRBJ1-3	.	.	TGTGCCACCAGTGATCCAAGCAGGTCCACCATATATTTT	CATSDPSRSTIYF
TRBV9	TRBJ1-1	.	few	TGTGCCAGCAGCGTAGCCCCCGGGCCCGCCGAAGCTTTCTTT	CASSVAPGPAEAFF
TRBV6-2/TRBV6-3	TRBJ1-2	.	.	TGTGCCAGCAGTTACGCAGGGGACTATGGCTACACCTTC	CASSYAGDYGYTF
TRBV28	TRBJ1-4	.	.	TGTGCCAGCAGTTTTTCCGGGACACCCACAACTAATGAAAAACTGTTTTTT	CASSFSGTPTTNEKLFF
TRBV7-9	TRBJ1-4	TRBD1	.	TGTGCCAGCAGCGCCACGGGACAGTATAATGAAAAACTGTTTTTT	CASSATGQYNEKLFF
TRBV5-6	TRBJ2-7	.	.	TGTGCCAGCAGCTTGGGGGGGGCACCCTCCTACGAGCAGTACTTC	CASSLGGAPSYEQYF
TRBV18	TRBJ1-2	TRBD1	.	TGTGCCAGCTCACCGGGGACAGGGGGTCTTGGCTATGGCTACACCTTC	CASSPGTGGLGYGYTF
TRBV19	TRBJ1-5	TRBD1	once	TGTGCCAGTCAAAGACAGGGTAGCAATCAGCCCCAGCATTTT	CASQRQGSNQPQHF
TRBV28	TRBJ1-5	.	.	TGTGCCAGCGGTCGCGGGGGTCAGCCCCAGCATTTT	CASGRGGQPQHF
TRBV5-4	TRBJ2-1	.	.	TGTGCCAGCAGGCCGTGGGGGATTAACAATGAGCAGTTCTTC	CASRPWGINNEQFF
TRBV25-1	TRBJ1-2	TRBD1	.	TGTGCCAGCAGTGGAGGCGGACAGGGGGCCCAGTACCTCGGCTACACCTTC	CASSGGGQGAQYLGYTF
TRBV5-8	TRBJ2-5	.	.	TGTGCCAGCAGCTTGGGGGCCAACCAGGGGAAAGAGACCCAGTACTTC	CASSLGANQGKETQYF
TRBV11-2	TRBJ2-2	TRBD2	.	TGTGCCAGCAGCTCACTAGCGGGGGGTACCGGGGAGCTGTTTTTT	CASSSLAGGTGELFF
TRBV29-1	TRBJ2-2	.	.	TGCAGCGTTGTTTCCGAGAACACCGGGGAGCTGTTTTTT	CSVVSENTGELFF
TRBV12-3/TRBV12-4	TRBJ1-2	.	.	TGTGCCAGCAGTCTAGATGGGGGTGGCTACACCTTC	CASSLDGGGYTF
TRBV5-4	TRBJ1-6	TRBD1	.	TGTGCCAGCAGCCTTGGGGGACAGATCTCCTATAATTCACCCCTCCACTTT	CASSLGGQISYNSPLHF
TRBV18	TRBJ1-2	TRBD1	.	TGTGCCAGCTCGCCGACAGGGTATAATGGCTACACCTTC	CASSPTGYNGYTF
TRBV10-1	TRBJ2-1	.	.	TGCGCCAGCAGCCCCGGGACGGGCCCCCATGAGCAGTTCTTC	CASSPGTGPHEQFF
TRBV5-4	TRBJ2-1	.	.	TGTGCCAGCAGCTTGGATTGGGTACTAGGCACTGAGCAGTTCTTC	CASSLDWVLGTEQFF
TRBV15	TRBJ1-4	TRBD1	.	TGTGCCACCAGTCAGGGGGCGGGGGAAAAACTGTTTTTT	CATSQGAGEKLFF
TRBV20-1	TRBJ1-2	.	.	TGCAGTGCTAGATCGCCGAGGGGCTACACCTTC	CSARSPRGYTF
TRBV24-1	TRBJ1-2	.	.	TGTGCCACCAGTGAAGACGGCTATGGCTACACCTTC	CATSEDGYGYTF
TRBV3-1/TRBV3-2	TRBJ1-1	TRBD1	.	TGTGCCAGCAGCCAGACCACAGGGGTCCCTGAAGCTTTCTTT	CASSQTTGVPEAFF
TRBV29-1	TRBJ1-1	.	.	TGCAGCGCACAAATAACAGAGGGTGAAGCTTTCTTT	CSAQITEGEAFF
TRBV6-5	TRBJ2-7	TRBD1	.	TGTGCCAGCAGTTCCTCCGGGACAGGTACCTACGAGCAGTACTTC	CASSSSGTGTYEQYF
TRBV6-5	TRBJ2-2	.	.	TGTGCCAGCAGTTACCAGCGCACCGGGGAGCTGTTTTTT	CASSYQRTGELFF